This TCR beta chain was captured by sequencing in a study of blood T cell repertoires in COVID-19. Study background: Specimens from acute and convalescent COVID-19 originated in the United States, Italy and Spain.

Sequenced by immunoSEQ multiplex PCR; TCRdb stores in-frame clones only, minus some. The sample shows 140,000 or so clones, approximately 88% of them seen only once. This CDR3 comprises 12 residues. The V end was cut by 3 bases, the J end by 2 bases, with 4 bases between. Germline assignment: CDR1 MDHEN and CDR2 SYDVKM. The chain is built from TRBV28 and TRBJ1-2; D unclear. Material: peripheral blood. The TCR originated in a man aged 65-85 years with acute or convalescent COVID-19. The CDR3 region has the DNA TGTGCCAGCAGTTTGAGGAACTATGGCTACACCTTC. Amino acid sequence: CASSLRNYGYTF.